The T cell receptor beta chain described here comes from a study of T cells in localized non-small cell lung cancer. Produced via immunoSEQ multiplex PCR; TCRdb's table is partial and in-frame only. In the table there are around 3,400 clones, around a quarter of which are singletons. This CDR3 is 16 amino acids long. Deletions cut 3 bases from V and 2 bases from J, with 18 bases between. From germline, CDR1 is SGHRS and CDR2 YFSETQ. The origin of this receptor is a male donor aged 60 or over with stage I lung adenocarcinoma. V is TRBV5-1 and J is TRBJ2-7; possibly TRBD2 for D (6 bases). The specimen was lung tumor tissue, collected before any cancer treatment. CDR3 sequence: CASSSALVGRPYEQYF. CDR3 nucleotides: TGCGCCAGCAGCTCTGCACTAGTAGGGAGGCCCTACGAGCAGTACTTC.